This TCR beta chain emerged from a study of CD8+ T cells in alopecia areata. Germline CDR1 ENHRY, CDR2 SYGVKD. The V and J ends lost 3 bases and 5 bases respectively, with 7 bases between them. CDR3 length: 13 amino acids. Isolation of CD4+ and CD8+ T cells from PBMCs was achieved by sorting. This clone was picked up a small number of times. Following RNA extraction, reverse transcription yielded cDNA that acted as the sequencing template. Sequencing used immunoSEQ multiplex PCR; TCRdb keeps in-frame clones, though not all of them. The profile shows some 130,000 clones, around three fifths of them singletons.

The chain couples TRBV10-3 to TRBJ2-2; no clear D. This TCR came from a human donor with alopecia areata. The sample here was CD4+ T cells sorted from blood, taken at week 0. CDR3 bases: TGTGCCATCAGTGAACCCAGGACCGGGGAGCTGTTTTTT. The encoded protein is CAISEPRTGELFF.